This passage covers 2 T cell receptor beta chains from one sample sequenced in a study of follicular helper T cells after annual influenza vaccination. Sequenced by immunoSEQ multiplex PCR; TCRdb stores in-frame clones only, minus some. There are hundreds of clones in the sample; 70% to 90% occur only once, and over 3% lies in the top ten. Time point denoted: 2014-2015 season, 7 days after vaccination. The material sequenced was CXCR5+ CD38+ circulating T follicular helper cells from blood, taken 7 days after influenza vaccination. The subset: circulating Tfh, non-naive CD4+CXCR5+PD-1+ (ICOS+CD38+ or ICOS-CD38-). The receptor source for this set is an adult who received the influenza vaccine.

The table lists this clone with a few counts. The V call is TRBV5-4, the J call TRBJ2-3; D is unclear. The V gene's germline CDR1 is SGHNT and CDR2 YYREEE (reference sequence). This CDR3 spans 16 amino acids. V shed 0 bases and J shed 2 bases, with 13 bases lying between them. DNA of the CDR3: TGTGCCAGCAGCTTGGCCACCCGAAGAGTCACAGATACGCAGTATTTT. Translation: CASSLATRRVTDTQYF. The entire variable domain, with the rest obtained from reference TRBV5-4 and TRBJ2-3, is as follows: ETGVTQSPTHLIKTRGQQVTLRCSSQSGHNTVSWYQQALGQGPQFIFQYYREEENGRGNFPPRFSGLQFPNYSSELNVNALELDDSALYLCASSLATRRVTDTQYFGPGTRLTVL.

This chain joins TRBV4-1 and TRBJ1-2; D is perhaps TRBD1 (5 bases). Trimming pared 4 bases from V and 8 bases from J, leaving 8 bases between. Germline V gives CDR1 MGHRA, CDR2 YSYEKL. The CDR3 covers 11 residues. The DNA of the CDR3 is TGCGCCAGCAGCCCAGGGTTGGGCTACACCTTC. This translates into CASSPGLGYTF.